The 2 T cell receptor beta chains below were found in one sample sequenced in a study of cytomegalovirus exposure and HLA in healthy donors. The study ran its PCR with 60 Vbeta and 13 Jbeta primers. Some clones are missing from TCRdb's copy, which holds only in-frame ones; the method was immunoSEQ multiplex PCR. The sample carries over 95,000 clones, about 83% recorded once. The sequenced sample was PBMCs. These receptor sequences come from a female donor in good health and CMV-seronegative.

This sequence joins TRBV29-1 and TRBJ2-3, with TRBD2 identical over 9 bases. Trimming cost V 3 bases and J 4 bases; bases outside gene matches: 2. This CDR3 has 13 amino acids. The germline V gene encodes CDR1 SQVTM and CDR2 ANQGSEA. The CDR3 region is CSVDGLASDTQYF. The CDR3 DNA follows: TGCAGCGTTGATGGACTAGCGTCAGATACGCAGTATTTT.

This chain uses TRBV2 with TRBJ1-1; D uncertain. CDR1 and CDR2 (germline): SNHLY, FYNNEI. CDR3 size: 14 residues. V lost 6 bases, J lost 4 bases, and 15 bases lay in between. This CDR3 is CASRDATESTEAFF. CDR3 nucleotide sequence: TGTGCCAGCAGGGATGCTACGGAGAGCACTGAAGCTTTCTTT.